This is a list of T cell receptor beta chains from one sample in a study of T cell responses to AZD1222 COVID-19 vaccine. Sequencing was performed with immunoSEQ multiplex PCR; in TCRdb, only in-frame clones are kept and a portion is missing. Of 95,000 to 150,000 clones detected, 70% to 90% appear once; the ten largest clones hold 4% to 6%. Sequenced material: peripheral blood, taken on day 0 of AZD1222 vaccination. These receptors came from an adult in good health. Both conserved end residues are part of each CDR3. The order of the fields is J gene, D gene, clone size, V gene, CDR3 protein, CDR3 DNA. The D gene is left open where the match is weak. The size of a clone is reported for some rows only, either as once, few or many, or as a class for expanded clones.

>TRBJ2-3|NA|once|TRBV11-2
CASSLDIGPDTQYF
TGTGCCAGCAGCTTAGATATTGGTCCAGATACGCAGTATTTT
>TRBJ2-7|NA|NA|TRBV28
CASSLDPGTYEQYF
TGTGCCAGCAGTTTGGATCCGGGAACCTACGAGCAGTACTTC
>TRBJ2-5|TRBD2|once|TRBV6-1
CASSEPGLAGTRKTQYF
TGTGCCAGCAGTGAACCGGGACTAGCGGGTACACGAAAGACCCAGTACTTC
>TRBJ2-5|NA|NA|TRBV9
CASSVGGNLPGETQYF
TGTGCCAGCAGCGTAGGGGGCAATCTCCCCGGGGAGACCCAGTACTTC
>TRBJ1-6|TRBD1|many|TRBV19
CASSPGTGTGNSPLHF
TGTGCCAGTAGTCCCGGGACAGGGACTGGTAATTCACCCCTCCACTTT
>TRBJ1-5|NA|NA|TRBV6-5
CASSQDSLYQPQHF
TGTGCCAGCAGCCAGGACAGTTTATATCAGCCCCAGCATTTT
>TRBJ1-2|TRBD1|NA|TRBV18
CASSPPVQGAEGYTF
TGTGCCAGCTCACCACCGGTCCAGGGGGCTGAGGGCTACACCTTC
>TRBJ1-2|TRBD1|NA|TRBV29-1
CSVGTGGDYGYTF
TGCAGCGTTGGGACAGGGGGAGACTATGGCTACACCTTC
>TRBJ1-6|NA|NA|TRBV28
CASTHRDTYNSPLHF
TGTGCCAGCACCCACCGGGACACGTATAATTCACCCCTCCACTTT
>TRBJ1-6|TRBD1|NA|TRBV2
CASRDRQGLNSPLHF
TGTGCCAGCAGGGACCGACAGGGTTTAAATTCACCCCTCCACTTT
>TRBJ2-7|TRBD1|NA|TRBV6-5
CASSYFGDRVNYEQYF
TGTGCCAGCAGTTACTTCGGGGACAGGGTCAACTACGAGCAGTACTTC
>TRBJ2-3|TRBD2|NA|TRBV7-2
CASSQASGFTDTQYF
TGTGCCAGCAGCCAAGCTAGCGGGTTCACAGATACGCAGTATTTT
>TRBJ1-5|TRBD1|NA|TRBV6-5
CASNSGTGHQPQHF
TGTGCCAGCAATTCCGGGACAGGGCATCAGCCCCAGCATTTT
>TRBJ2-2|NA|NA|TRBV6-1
CASSELSTWSGELFF
TGTGCCAGCAGTGAACTTAGCACCTGGTCCGGGGAGCTGTTTTTT
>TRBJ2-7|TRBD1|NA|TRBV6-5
CASTVGQGQNEQYF
TGTGCCAGCACGGTAGGACAGGGGCAGAACGAGCAGTACTTC
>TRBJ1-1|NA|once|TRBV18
CASSPSYLTEAFF
TGTGCCAGCTCACCATCGTACCTCACTGAAGCTTTCTTT
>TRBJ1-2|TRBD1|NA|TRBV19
CASSPRTGDVPWNGYTF
TGTGCCAGTAGTCCACGGACAGGGGATGTGCCTTGGAATGGCTACACCTTC
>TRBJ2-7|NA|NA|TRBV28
CASSPGFTTSYEQYF
TGTGCCAGCAGTCCAGGGTTCACGACCTCCTACGAGCAGTACTTC